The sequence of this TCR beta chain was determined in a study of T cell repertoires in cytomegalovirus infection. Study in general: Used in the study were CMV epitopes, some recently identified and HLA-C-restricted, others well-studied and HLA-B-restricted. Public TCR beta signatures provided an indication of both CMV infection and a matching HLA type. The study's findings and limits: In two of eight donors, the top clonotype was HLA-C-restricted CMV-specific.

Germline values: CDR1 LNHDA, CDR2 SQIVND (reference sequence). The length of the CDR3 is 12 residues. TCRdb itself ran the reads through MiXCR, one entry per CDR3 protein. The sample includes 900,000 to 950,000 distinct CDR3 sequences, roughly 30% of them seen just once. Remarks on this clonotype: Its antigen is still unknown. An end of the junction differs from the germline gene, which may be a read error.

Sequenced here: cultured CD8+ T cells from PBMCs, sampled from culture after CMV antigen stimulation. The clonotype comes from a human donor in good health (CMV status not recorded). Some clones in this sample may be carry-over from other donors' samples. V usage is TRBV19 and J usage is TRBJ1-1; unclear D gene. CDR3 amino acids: CASSIKNAEAFF. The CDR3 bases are TGTGCCAGTAGTATTAAGAACGCTGAAGCTTTCTTT. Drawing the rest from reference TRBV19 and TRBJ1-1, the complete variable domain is DGGITQSPKYLFRKEGQNVTLSCEQNLNHDAMYWYRQDPGQGLRLIYYSQIVNDFQKGDIAEGYSVSREKKESFPLTVTSAQKNPTAFYLCASSIKNAEAFFGQGTRLTVV.